This T cell receptor beta chain was retrieved from a study of blood T cell repertoires in COVID-19 (dated by TCRdb to 2020 to 2022). Background for the entire study: Samples covering the acute and convalescent phases of COVID-19 were provided by collaborators in the United States, Italy and Spain. The material from the prospective study consisted of cDNA or gDNA derived from T cells, B-cell-depleted T cells, or PBMCs. The repertoires were made available in a free public database intended to serve as a resource for research on the immune response to SARS-CoV-2. A de-identified subject ID, COVID-19 status, age in years and sex were almost always included in the sample metadata. Samples came from the ongoing ImmuneRACE study (first 160 participants) plus 1,254 subjects from 6 global collaborators. Where available, HLA class I and class II types were taken from metadata supplied by the sample provider and were not determined by assay-based typing. Subjects who had been exposed to COVID-19, were actively infected with it, or had recovered from it provided the deeply sampled blood TCRbeta repertoires that made up the dataset. General findings and caveats noted by the study authors: The quantity of clinical and demographic metadata differed by source and by participant and was supplied without curation.

Collaborating institutions collected whole blood in K2EDTA tubes following their own protocols. Collaborator samples were shipped for TCRbeta analysis as frozen whole blood, isolated PBMCs, or DNA extracted from either sample type. TCRbeta CDR3 regions were amplified from genomic DNA by means of the immunoSEQ Assay, a bias-controlled multiplex PCR. The published analysis was carried out like this. Within the assay, amplification of reference gene primers was used to estimate how many nucleated cells each sample contained. To quantify the absolute abundance of each unique TCRbeta CDR3 rearrangement, sequence reads were collapsed and filtered. For each sample, productive Simpson clonality was calculated as the square root of Simpson's diversity index across productive rearrangements. Sourced from immuneACCESS, this table was stored by TCRdb with only in-frame sequences that have V and J called. A share of the clones is absent; for the studies checked, an unresolved V gene accounts for under half, and the remainder has no known explanation. That table supplies the V and J calls and clone size; D and trimming were determined from the DNA. The sample table records some 160,000 clones; about 80% of these occur just once. The ten largest clones add up to roughly 1.9% of the sample.

A word on this clone: The specificity of this receptor is unknown. Base qualities were left out, and no much larger clone turns up one base away.

The source is a woman of 80 years or more with acute or convalescent COVID-19. The material sequenced was peripheral blood.

The CDR3: CASSPGQGRETQYF. In nucleotides, the sequence is TGTGCCAGTAGTCCGGGACAGGGGAGAGAGACCCAGTACTTC. The rearrangement joined TRBV19 to TRBJ2-5; 10 bases in the junction line up with TRBD1. V is pruned by 5 bases and J by 4 bases, leaving 4 bases of the junction without a gene match. The CDR3 contains 14 residues, cysteine and phenylalanine counted. This entry keeps only the CDR3 DNA: 42 bases, framed from base 1. CDR1 LNHDA and CDR2 SQIVND were looked up in the germline V gene (reference sequence).